This TCR beta chain originates from a study of blood T cell repertoires in COVID-19. Study details: Specimens from acute and convalescent COVID-19 originated in the United States, Italy and Spain. PBMCs, B-cell-depleted T cells, or T cells were the source of the cDNA or gDNA that made up the material.

Original handling: Using reference gene primer amplification, nucleated cell counts were estimated. Here immunoSEQ multiplex PCR was the method, and the copy in TCRdb shows in-frame clones only, minus some. The D gene and trimming were derived from the DNA, and the V and J assignments and clone size from that table. The sample comprises 15,000 to 20,000 clones, about 81% of which are singletons, and 7% to 8.5% rests with the top ten. The sequencing input was peripheral blood. The origin of this receptor is a man aged 55 to 70 with acute or convalescent COVID-19.

CDR3 protein: CASSFRGLAPEDTQYF. CDR3 in DNA: TGTGCCAGCAGCTTTAGGGGTCTAGCGCCTGAAGATACGCAGTATTTT. The chain has TRBV11-2 and TRBJ2-3; TRBD2 is a possible D gene (6 bases). Germline lookup yields CDR1 SGHAT and CDR2 FQNNGV. The CDR3 covers 16 residues. Trimming stripped 3 bases from V and 5 bases from J, with 18 bases between.